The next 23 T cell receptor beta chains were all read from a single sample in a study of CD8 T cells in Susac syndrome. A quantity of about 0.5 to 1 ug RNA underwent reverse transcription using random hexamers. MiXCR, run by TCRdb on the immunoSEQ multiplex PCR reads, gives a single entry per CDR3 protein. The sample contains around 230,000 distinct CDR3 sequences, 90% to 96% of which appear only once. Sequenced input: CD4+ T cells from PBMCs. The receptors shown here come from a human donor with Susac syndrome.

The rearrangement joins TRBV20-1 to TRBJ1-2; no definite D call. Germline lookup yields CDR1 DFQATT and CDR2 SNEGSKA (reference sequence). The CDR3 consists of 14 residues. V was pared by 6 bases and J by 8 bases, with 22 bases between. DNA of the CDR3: TGCAGTGCGATCAACAGAAGGACCTTCCGAGGCTACACCTTC. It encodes CSAINRRTFRGYTF.

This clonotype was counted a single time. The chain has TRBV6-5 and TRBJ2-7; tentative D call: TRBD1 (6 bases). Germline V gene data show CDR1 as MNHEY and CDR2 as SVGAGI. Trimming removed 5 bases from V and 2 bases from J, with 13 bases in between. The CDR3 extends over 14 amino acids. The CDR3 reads CASSRNRVAYEQYF. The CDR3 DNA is TGTGCCAGCAGTCGGAACAGGGTAGCCTACGAGCAGTACTTC.

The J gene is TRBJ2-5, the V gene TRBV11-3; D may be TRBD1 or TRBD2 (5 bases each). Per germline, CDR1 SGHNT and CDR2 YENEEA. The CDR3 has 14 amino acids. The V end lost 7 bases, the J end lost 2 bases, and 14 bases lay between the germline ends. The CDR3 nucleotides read TGTGCCAGCACCCAAGGGACCGCGCAAGAGACCCAGTACTTC. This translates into CASTQGTAQETQYF.

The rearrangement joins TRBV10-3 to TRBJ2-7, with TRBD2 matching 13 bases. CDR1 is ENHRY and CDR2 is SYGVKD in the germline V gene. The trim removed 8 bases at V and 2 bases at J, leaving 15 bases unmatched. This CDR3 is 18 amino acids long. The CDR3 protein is CAISTSLGLAGVTYEQYF. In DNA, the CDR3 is TGTGCCATCTCGACTTCCTTAGGACTAGCGGGAGTCACCTACGAGCAGTACTTC.

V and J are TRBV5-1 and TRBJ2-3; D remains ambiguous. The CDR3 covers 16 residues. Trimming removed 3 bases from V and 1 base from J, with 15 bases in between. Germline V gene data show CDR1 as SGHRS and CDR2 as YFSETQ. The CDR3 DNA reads TGCGCCAGCAGCTCAACACCGACACCAGGCACAGATACGCAGTATTTT. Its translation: CASSSTPTPGTDTQYF.

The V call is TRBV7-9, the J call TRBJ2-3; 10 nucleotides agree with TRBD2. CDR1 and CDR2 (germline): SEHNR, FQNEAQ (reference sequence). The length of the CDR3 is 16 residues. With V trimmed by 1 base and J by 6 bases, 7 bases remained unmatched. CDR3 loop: CASSLGTSGIGDTQYF. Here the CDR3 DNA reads TGTGCCAGCAGCTTAGGTACTAGCGGGATAGGGGATACGCAGTATTTT.

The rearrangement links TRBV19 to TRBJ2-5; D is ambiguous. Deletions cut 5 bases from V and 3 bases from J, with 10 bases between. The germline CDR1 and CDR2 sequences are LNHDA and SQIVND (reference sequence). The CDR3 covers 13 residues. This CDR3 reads CASSDPWEETQYF. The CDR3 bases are TGTGCCAGTAGTGATCCCTGGGAAGAGACCCAGTACTTC.

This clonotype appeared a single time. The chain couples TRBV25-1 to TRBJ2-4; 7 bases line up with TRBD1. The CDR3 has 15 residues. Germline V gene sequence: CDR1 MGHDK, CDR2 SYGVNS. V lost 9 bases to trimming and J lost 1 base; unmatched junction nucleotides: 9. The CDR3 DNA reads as TGTGCCAGATTGGTGACAGGGACGGCCAAAAACATTCAGTACTTC. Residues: CARLVTGTAKNIQYF.

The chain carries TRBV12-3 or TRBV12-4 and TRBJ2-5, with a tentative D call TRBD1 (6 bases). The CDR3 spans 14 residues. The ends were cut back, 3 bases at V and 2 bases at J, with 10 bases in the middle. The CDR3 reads CASSFSGTQETQYF. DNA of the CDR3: TGTGCCAGCAGTTTTTCCGGGACACAAGAGACCCAGTACTTC.

The DNA for the CDR3 is TGTGCCAGCTCACCGGTAAGAGAAGAGACCCAGTACTTC. Its protein product is CASSPVREETQYF. The rearrangement joins TRBV18 to TRBJ2-5; D gene ambiguous. The V and J ends lost 3 bases and 3 bases respectively, with 8 bases between them. Germline V gene lookup returns CDR1 KGHSH and CDR2 LQKENI. This CDR3 comprises 13 residues.

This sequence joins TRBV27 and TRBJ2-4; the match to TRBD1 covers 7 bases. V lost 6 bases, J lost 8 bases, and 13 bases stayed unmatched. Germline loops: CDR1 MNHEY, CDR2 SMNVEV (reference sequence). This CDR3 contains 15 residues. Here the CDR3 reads CASSRDRPFRDIQYF. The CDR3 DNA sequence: TGTGCCAGCAGCCGGGACAGACCCTTCAGAGACATTCAGTACTTC.

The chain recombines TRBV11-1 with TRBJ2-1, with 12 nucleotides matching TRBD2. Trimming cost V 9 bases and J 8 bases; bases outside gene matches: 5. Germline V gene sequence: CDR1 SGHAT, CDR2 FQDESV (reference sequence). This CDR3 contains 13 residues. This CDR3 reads CASRLAGVDEQFF. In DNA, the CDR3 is TGTGCCAGTCGACTAGCGGGAGTCGATGAGCAGTTCTTC.

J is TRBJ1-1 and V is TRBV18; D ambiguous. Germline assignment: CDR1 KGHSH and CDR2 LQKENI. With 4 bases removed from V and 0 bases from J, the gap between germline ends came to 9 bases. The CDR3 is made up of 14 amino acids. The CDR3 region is CASSLTWMNTEAFF. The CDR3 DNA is TGTGCCAGCTCACTCACTTGGATGAACACTGAAGCTTTCTTT.

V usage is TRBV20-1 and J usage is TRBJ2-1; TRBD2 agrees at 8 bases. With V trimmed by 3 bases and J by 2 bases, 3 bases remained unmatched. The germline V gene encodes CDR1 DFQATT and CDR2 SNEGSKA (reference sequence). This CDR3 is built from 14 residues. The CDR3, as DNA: TGCAGTGCTAGCGGGAGGGCGACCTACAATGAGCAGTTCTTC. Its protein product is CSASGRATYNEQFF.

DNA for the CDR3: TGCGCCAGCAGCCCAAGTTTCCCGGGAGCCATCCCCAATGAGCAGTTCTTC. Translating it yields CASSPSFPGAIPNEQFF. This rearrangement joins TRBV5-1 to TRBJ2-1, with TRBD2 as a possible D gene (6 bases). The CDR3 totals 17 residues. Between the trimmed V and J ends, which lost 4 bases and 6 bases, there was a span of 23 bases. Germline assignment: CDR1 SGHRS and CDR2 YFSETQ.

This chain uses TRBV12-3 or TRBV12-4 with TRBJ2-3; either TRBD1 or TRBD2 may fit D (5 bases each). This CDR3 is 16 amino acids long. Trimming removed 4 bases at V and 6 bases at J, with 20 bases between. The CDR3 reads CASSSGSPAISDTQYF. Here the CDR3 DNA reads TGTGCCAGCAGTTCAGGGAGCCCTGCGATTTCTGATACGCAGTATTTT.

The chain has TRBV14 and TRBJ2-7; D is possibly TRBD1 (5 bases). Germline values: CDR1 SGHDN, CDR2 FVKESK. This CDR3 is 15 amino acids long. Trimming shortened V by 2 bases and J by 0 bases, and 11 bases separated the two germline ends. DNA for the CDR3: TGTGCCAGCAGCCAAACAGGTCAGAGCTCCTACGAGCAGTACTTC. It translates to CASSQTGQSSYEQYF.

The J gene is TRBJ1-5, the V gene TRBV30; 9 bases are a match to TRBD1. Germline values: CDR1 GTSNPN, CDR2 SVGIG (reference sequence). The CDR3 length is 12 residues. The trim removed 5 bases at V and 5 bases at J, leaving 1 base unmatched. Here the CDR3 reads CAWGTGHQPQHF. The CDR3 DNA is TGTGCCTGGGGGACAGGGCATCAGCCCCAGCATTTT. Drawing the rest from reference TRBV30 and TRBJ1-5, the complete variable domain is SQTIHQWPATLVQPVGSPLSLECTVEGTSNPNLYWYRQAAGRGLQLLFYSVGIGQISSEVPQNLSASRPQDRQFILSSKKLLLSDSGFYLCAWGTGHQPQHFGDGTRLSIL.

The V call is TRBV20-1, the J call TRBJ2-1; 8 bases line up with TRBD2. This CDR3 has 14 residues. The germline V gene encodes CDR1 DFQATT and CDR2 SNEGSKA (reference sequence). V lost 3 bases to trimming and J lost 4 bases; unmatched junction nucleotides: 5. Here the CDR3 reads CSASGRDPYNEQFF. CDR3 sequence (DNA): TGCAGTGCTAGCGGGAGGGACCCTTACAATGAGCAGTTCTTC.

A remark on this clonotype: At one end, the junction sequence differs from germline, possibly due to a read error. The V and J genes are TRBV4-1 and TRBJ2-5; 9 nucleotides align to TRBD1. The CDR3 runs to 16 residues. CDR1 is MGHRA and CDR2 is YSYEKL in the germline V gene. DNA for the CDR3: TGCGCCAGCAGCCAAGCAAGCCGGACAGGGGAAGAGACCCTGTACTTC. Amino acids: CASSQASRTGEETLYF.

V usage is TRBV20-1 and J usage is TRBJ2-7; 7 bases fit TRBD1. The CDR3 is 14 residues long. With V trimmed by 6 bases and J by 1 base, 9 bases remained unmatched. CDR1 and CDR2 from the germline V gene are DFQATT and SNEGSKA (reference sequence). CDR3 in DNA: TGCAGTGCCCCTAAACGGGACAGTTCCTACGAGCAGTACTTC. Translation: CSAPKRDSSYEQYF.

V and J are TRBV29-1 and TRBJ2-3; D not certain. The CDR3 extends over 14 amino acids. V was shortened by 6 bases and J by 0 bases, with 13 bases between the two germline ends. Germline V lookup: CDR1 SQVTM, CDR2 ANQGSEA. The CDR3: CSVRRAPSTDTQYF. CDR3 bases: TGCAGCGTCCGAAGGGCTCCTAGCACAGATACGCAGTATTTT.

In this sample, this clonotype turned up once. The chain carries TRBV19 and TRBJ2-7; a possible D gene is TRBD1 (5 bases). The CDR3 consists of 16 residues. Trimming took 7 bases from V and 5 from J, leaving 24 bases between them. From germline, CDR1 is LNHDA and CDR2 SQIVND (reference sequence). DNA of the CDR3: TGTGCCAGTAAAAAGATCGACAGTGGGCCCTGGGACGAGCAGTACTTC. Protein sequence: CASKKIDSGPWDEQYF.